The 15 T cell receptor beta chains listed next were all sequenced from one sample in a study of blood T cell repertoires in COVID-19. Produced via immunoSEQ multiplex PCR; TCRdb's table is partial and in-frame only. This sample has about 250,000 clones, with around 88% found just once. Sequenced: PBMCs or T cells enriched from blood (not recorded which). All receptors derive from a man aged 40-49 years who had recovered from COVID-19.

CDR3 sequence reads: CASSQDRGGGEQFF. The CDR3, as DNA: TGTGCCAGCAGCCAAGATAGGGGAGGGGGTGAGCAGTTCTTC. J is TRBJ2-1 and V is TRBV3-1 (or the pseudogene TRBV3-2), with D possibly matching TRBD2 (7 bases). V was cut by 0 bases and J by 9 bases, with 12 bases left in between. The CDR3 spans 14 residues. Germline CDR1 reads LGHDT; CDR2 reads YNNKEL (reference sequence).

The rearrangement uses TRBV3-1 (or the pseudogene TRBV3-2) and TRBJ2-3; possibly TRBD2 for D (6 bases). V was trimmed by 1 base and J by 1 base, leaving 12 bases between them. Germline V gene data show CDR1 as LGHDT and CDR2 as YNNKEL (reference sequence). The CDR3 sequence is 16 residues long. CDR3 nucleotides: TGTGCCAGCAGCCAAGCTCTCGCTAGCGGCACAGATACGCAGTATTTT. It codes for CASSQALASGTDTQYF.

Notes on this clone: The same CDR3 arises from other DNA sequences in this sample as well. The chain joins TRBV12-3 or TRBV12-4 to TRBJ1-2; D is unclear. CDR3 length: 13 residues. V shed 3 bases and J shed 2 bases, with 7 bases lying between them. The chain's CDR3 is CASSLGRNYGYTF. The CDR3 DNA sequence: TGTGCCAGCAGTTTGGGCAGGAACTATGGCTACACCTTC.

The chain recombines TRBV28 with TRBJ1-5; D is perhaps TRBD1 (6 bases). The CDR3 extends over 14 amino acids. CDR1 is MDHEN, CDR2 SYDVKM, per germline. The V end was cut by 10 bases, the J end by 5 bases, with 18 bases between. In nucleotides, the CDR3 is TGTGCCACCAAGGGAGGGGGGCGGCATCAGCCCCAGCATTTT. Protein sequence: CATKGGGRHQPQHF.

The genes are TRBV19 and TRBJ1-5; 8 bases line up with TRBD1. Germline assignment: CDR1 LNHDA and CDR2 SQIVND (reference sequence). This CDR3 has 18 residues. Losses at the gene ends were 4 bases for V and 0 bases for J; bases not matched to a gene: 11. The CDR3 DNA is TGTGCCAGTAGTACCCCGCCGGGGACAGGCTATAGCAATCAGCCCCAGCATTTT. Translating it yields CASSTPPGTGYSNQPQHF.

The rearrangement links TRBV6-5 to TRBJ2-7, with a possible D match to TRBD1 (6 bases). Germline V gene data show CDR1 as MNHEY and CDR2 as SVGAGI. Between the trimmed V and J ends, which lost 6 bases and 4 bases, there was a span of 13 bases. The CDR3 runs 13 residues. This chain's CDR3 is CASRSGTFYEQYF. CDR3 DNA: TGTGCCAGCAGGTCCGGGACATTTTACGAGCAGTACTTC.

The chain has TRBV6-5 and TRBJ1-3; 7 bases match TRBD1. The germline V gene has CDR1 MNHEY and CDR2 SVGAGI. CDR3 length equals 16 residues. The V and J ends lost 0 bases and 0 bases, in that order; junction bases with no gene match: 2. CDR3 protein: CASSYSGGNSGNTIYF. The CDR3 DNA reads as TGTGCCAGCAGTTACTCAGGGGGCAACTCTGGAAACACCATATATTTT.

This CDR3 is CASSKVRKTDPYNEQFF. The DNA of the CDR3 is TGTGCCAGCAGCAAAGTAAGGAAGACAGACCCCTACAATGAGCAGTTCTTC. This chain joins TRBV21-1 and TRBJ2-1; TRBD1, the table's D call, lacks a check against the DNA. TRBV21-1 is termed a pseudogene. The CDR3 extends over 17 amino acids.

This chain joins TRBV7-6 and TRBJ1-1; D gene ambiguous. This CDR3 is 14 amino acids long. V lost 5 bases to trimming and J lost 7 bases, with 17 bases between them. Germline V gene lookup returns CDR1 SGHVS and CDR2 FNYEAQ. The CDR3 sequence: CASSPSFRAGEAFF. CDR3 coding DNA: TGTGCCAGCAGCCCAAGTTTTCGTGCGGGTGAAGCTTTCTTT.

The chain uses TRBV13 and TRBJ2-7; 9 positions match TRBD2. Germline CDR1 PRHDT, CDR2 FYEKMQ (reference sequence). Trimming removed 0 bases from V and 2 bases from J; junction bases left unmatched: 2. The CDR3 runs 15 residues. This CDR3 is CASSLGTSGTYEQYF. As DNA, the CDR3 is TGTGCCAGCAGCTTAGGGACTAGCGGAACCTACGAGCAGTACTTC.

V is TRBV19 and J is TRBJ1-2; D not resolved. This CDR3 has 18 residues. The germline V gene encodes CDR1 LNHDA and CDR2 SQIVND (reference sequence). V was cut by 2 bases and J by 0 bases, with 19 bases left in between. CDR3: CASSILGGELEANYGYTF. CDR3 bases: TGTGCCAGTAGTATATTAGGCGGAGAATTGGAAGCTAACTATGGCTACACCTTC.

The rearrangement links TRBV29-1 to TRBJ2-7; 7 bases are shared with TRBD1. Germline CDR1 SQVTM, CDR2 ANQGSEA. V trimming: 1 base; J trimming: 3 bases; junction bases outside the gene matches: 0. The CDR3 is 12 amino acids. CDR3 DNA sequence: TGCAGCGTTGAAGCAGGGGGCTACGAGCAGTACTTC. This sequence encodes CSVEAGGYEQYF.

The gene calls are TRBV5-1 and TRBJ1-1; 11 bases match TRBD1. The germline CDR1 and CDR2 sequences are SGHRS and YFSETQ. This CDR3 contains 19 residues. The V and J ends lost 2 bases and 1 base, in that order; junction bases with no gene match: 13. The CDR3 bases are TGCGCCAGCAGCTTACGGACAGGGGGCATGTTGGGTACGAACACTGAAGCTTTCTTT. Translation: CASSLRTGGMLGTNTEAFF.

The chain carries TRBV6-5 and TRBJ1-5, with 7 bases matching TRBD1. Germline V gene sequence: CDR1 MNHEY, CDR2 SVGAGI. The ends lost 2 bases at V and 4 bases at J; junction bases unmatched: 5. CDR3 length equals 15 residues. CDR3 nucleotide sequence: TGTGCCAGCAGTTACAAGGGGGCACCGAATCAGCCCCAGCATTTT. This sequence encodes CASSYKGAPNQPQHF.

This chain joins TRBV25-1 and TRBJ2-7; TRBD1 matches 12 bases. The CDR3 length is 16 residues. Germline values: CDR1 MGHDK, CDR2 SYGVNS. The junction had 1 base not matched to a gene; V was cut back by 1 base and J by 0 bases. Written as DNA, the CDR3 is TGTGCCAGCAGTGAATGGGGACAGGGGGCCTCCTACGAGCAGTACTTC. This gives the protein CASSEWGQGASYEQYF.